The clone carrying this TCR beta chain appeared many times. This entry belongs to a study of early T cells in non-severe SARS-CoV-2 infection. As for the study in general: Sequencing of bulk RNA from unsorted whole blood was done, without chain pairing.

TCRdb re-analysed the 5' RACE reads in MiXCR, keeping a single row per CDR3 protein. This table has about 110,000 distinct CDR3 sequences, around an eighth appearing once. V dropped 2 bases and J dropped 7 bases, with 15 bases sitting between them. CDR1 is MNHNS, CDR2 SASEGT, per germline. The CDR3 is 15 amino acids. The chain uses TRBV6-1 and TRBJ2-4, with D possibly being TRBD2 (5 bases). This receptor was identified in an adult who was a healthcare worker with PCR-confirmed SARS-CoV-2 infection or an uninfected control (not recorded which). The sample consisted of whole blood, taken at baseline. CDR3 in amino acids: CASSEPGYTRNIQYF. CDR3 DNA sequence: TGTGCCAGCAGTGAACCGGGATATACAAGGAACATTCAGTACTTC.